This T cell receptor (beta chain) was sequenced during a study of T cell responses to AZD1222 COVID-19 vaccine. Turning to the study itself: Pooled samples include second doses given at about 4 or 12 weeks.

On this clone: Its antigen is currently unknown.

Study-wide results and limits: Baseline antibody screening turned up just five to seven seropositive AZD1222 recipients. Regions 160-218 and 743-854 held dominance among vaccine-associated CD4 TCRs, which spanned spike.

Sequenced by immunoSEQ multiplex PCR; TCRdb stores in-frame clones only, minus some. The table includes 120,000 to 150,000 clones, about 92% detected once. Sequences were derived from peripheral blood, sampled on day 0 of AZD1222 vaccination. The receptor comes from an adult in good health.

CDR3 coding DNA: TGTGCCAGCAGCTTAGATTATAGGACTAGCGGTACGGAGCAGTTCTTC. Amino acid sequence: CASSLDYRTSGTEQFF. The rearrangement links TRBV11-3 to TRBJ2-1; 10 bases are a match to TRBD2. From germline, CDR1 is SGHNT and CDR2 YENEEA. V was pared by 0 bases and J by 10 bases, with 9 bases of the junction left unmatched. The CDR3 has 16 residues.